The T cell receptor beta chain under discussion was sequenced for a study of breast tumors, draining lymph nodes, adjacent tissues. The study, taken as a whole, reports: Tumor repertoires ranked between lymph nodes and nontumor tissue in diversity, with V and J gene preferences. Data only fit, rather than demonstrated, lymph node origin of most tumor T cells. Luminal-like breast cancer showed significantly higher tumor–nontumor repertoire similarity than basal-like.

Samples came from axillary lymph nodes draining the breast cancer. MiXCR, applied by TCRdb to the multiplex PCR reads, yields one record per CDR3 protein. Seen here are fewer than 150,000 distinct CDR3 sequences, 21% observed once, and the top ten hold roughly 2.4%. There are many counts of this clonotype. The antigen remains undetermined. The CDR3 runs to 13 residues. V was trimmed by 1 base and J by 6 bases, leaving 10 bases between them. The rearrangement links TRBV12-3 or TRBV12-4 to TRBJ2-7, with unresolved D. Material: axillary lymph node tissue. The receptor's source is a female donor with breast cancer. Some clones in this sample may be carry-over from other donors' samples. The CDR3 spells CASSLERFREQYF. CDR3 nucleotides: TGTGCCAGCAGTTTAGAGAGGTTCCGCGAGCAGTACTTC.